The rows below give T cell receptor beta chains drawn from one sample of a study of identical twins. TCRdb fed the 5' RACE reads into MiXCR, producing one record per CDR3 protein. The data contain about 260,000 distinct CDR3 sequences, roughly 7% of them singletons. The sample was also reused in another study, on yellow fever vaccine responses in identical twins.

The sample taken for sequencing was memory (CD45RO+) T cells sorted from blood. The receptors originated from a woman younger than 30 in good health. Each CDR3 is given with its conserved first and last residue. A D gene is named only where the DNA matches it firmly. Some rows have no size entry. The others give once, few or many, or a class for an expanded clone.

d_call clone_size j_call v_call cdr3_aa cdr3_nt
. . TRBJ2-3 TRBV20-1 CSARGTLDTQYF TGCAGTGCTAGAGGGACCCTAGATACGCAGTATTTT
. many TRBJ2-5 TRBV5-1 CASSFSPGVEETQYF TGCGCCAGCAGCTTTTCGCCAGGGGTTGAGGAGACCCAGTACTTC
TRBD1 many TRBJ2-1 TRBV29-1 CSVEGGGDRIYNEQFF TGCAGCGTTGAAGGGGGTGGGGACAGAATTTACAATGAGCAGTTCTTC
. few TRBJ2-5 TRBV2 CASSASRRDQETQYF TGTGCCAGCAGTGCCTCCAGGCGGGACCAAGAGACCCAGTACTTC
. few TRBJ1-4 TRBV18 CASSPNREKLFF TGTGCCAGCTCACCCAACAGGGAAAAACTGTTTTTT
. many TRBJ2-2 TRBV6-5 CASSLQTGPGELFF TGTGCCAGCAGCTTACAAACAGGCCCCGGGGAGCTGTTTTTT
. . TRBJ2-1 TRBV11-3 CASSSASGVTEQFF TGTGCCAGCAGCTCAGCTTCCGGGGTGACGGAGCAGTTCTTC
TRBD2 few TRBJ2-7 TRBV10-3 CAISVGASGRDEQYF TGTGCCATCAGTGTTGGGGCTAGCGGTCGGGACGAGCAGTACTTC
. few TRBJ2-3 TRBV7-9 CASSLRDSATDTQYF TGTGCCAGCAGCCTGAGGGACTCCGCCACAGATACGCAGTATTTT
. few TRBJ2-1 TRBV11-2 CASSSLEGKGGRPHGNEQFF TGTGCCAGCAGCAGCTTAGAAGGGAAAGGTGGGAGGCCTCATGGCAATGAGCAGTTCTTC
TRBD2 . TRBJ2-3 TRBV28 CASPPRGAGATDTQYF TGTGCCAGCCCCCCCAGGGGAGCGGGGGCCACAGATACGCAGTATTTT
. many TRBJ1-1 TRBV5-1 CASSLVFRNTEAFF TGCGCCAGCAGCTTGGTGTTCAGGAACACTGAAGCTTTCTTT
. . TRBJ2-7 TRBV7-6 CASSETTYPLYEQYF TGTGCCAGCAGCGAAACCACGTACCCTCTCTACGAGCAGTACTTC
. few TRBJ2-3 TRBV20-1 CSARGYSGATDTQYF TGCAGTGCCAGAGGTTATAGCGGAGCCACAGATACGCAGTATTTT
TRBD2 . TRBJ2-7 TRBV20-1 CSAKGSGRVENYEQYF TGCAGTGCTAAGGGTAGCGGGAGAGTGGAGAACTACGAGCAGTACTTC